This T cell receptor beta chain is from a study of OX40 agonist ivuxolimab in advanced cancers. Study summary: At 82.7% male, the cohort had a mean age of about 55 years, ranging from 23 to 79.

The germline V gene has CDR1 SGHAT and CDR2 FQNNGV. Trimming cost V 5 bases and J 0 bases, with 14 bases left between them. The CDR3 sequence is 17 residues long. Data came from immunoSEQ multiplex PCR; TCRdb stores just in-frame clones and leaves some out. Of 78,000 or so clones in the sample, about 88% are singletons; the top ten hold around 0.73%. Study-wide results and limits: The study found that CD8+ T cells averaged more expanded clones than CD4+.

Regarding this clone: Antigen specificity is unknown.

The starting material was CD4+ or CD8+ T cells sorted from blood, obtained in a trial of the OX40 agonist ivuxolimab. The receptor was isolated from an adult with an advanced solid tumor such as melanoma, head and neck, liver or kidney cancer. The chain uses TRBV11-2 and TRBJ2-6; D is perhaps TRBD1 (5 bases). The CDR3 loop is CASSPDSEASGANVLTF. In nucleotides, the CDR3 is TGTGCCAGCAGCCCAGACAGCGAAGCCTCTGGGGCCAACGTCCTGACTTTC.